This passage covers 30 T cell receptor beta chains from one sample sequenced in a study of T cell responses to AZD1222 COVID-19 vaccine. Libraries were prepared by immunoSEQ multiplex PCR; TCRdb keeps only in-frame clonotypes and omits some of them. The sample gives about 150,000 clones, approximately 91% of which show up once; 6.9% is in the top ten. Specimen: peripheral blood, collected after recovery from COVID-19. These receptors came from an adult who had recovered from COVID-19.

The V gene is TRBV9, the J gene TRBJ1-2; TRBD1 matches at 10 bases. The germline V gene encodes CDR1 SGDLS and CDR2 YYNGEE. The CDR3 has 15 residues. Germline trimming cut 3 bases from V and 4 bases from J; bases unmatched to any gene: 6. The CDR3 DNA is TGTGCCAGCAGCGCCAAGACAGGGGGCGTCTATGGCTACACCTTC. Translating it yields CASSAKTGGVYGYTF. Supplemented by reference TRBV9 and TRBJ1-2, the full variable domain reads DSGVTQTPKHLITATGQRVTLRCSPRSGDLSVYWYQQSLDQGLQFLIQYYNGEERAKGNILERFSAQQFPDLHSELNLSSLELGDSALYFCASSAKTGGVYGYTFGSGTRLTVV.

The rearrangement joins TRBV7-2 to TRBJ2-1; 8 bases map to TRBD1. In germline, CDR1 is SGHTA, CDR2 FQGNSA. This CDR3 is built from 16 residues. Losses at the gene ends were 3 bases for V and 7 bases for J; bases not matched to a gene: 11. For the CDR3, the DNA is TGTGCCAGCAGCTTGGCCCCCACAGGGGGTCGTAATGAGCAGTTCTTC. This gives the protein CASSLAPTGGRNEQFF.

The chain links TRBV5-1 to TRBJ2-3, with TRBD1 matching over 11 bases. Germline-derived CDR1 and CDR2 are SGHRS and YFSETQ. CDR3 size: 16 residues. The junction had 6 bases not matched to a gene; V was cut back by 1 base and J by 5 bases. CDR3 in DNA: TGCGCCAGCAGCTTGCAAGGACAGGGGGCTGGAGATACGCAGTATTTT. This codes for CASSLQGQGAGDTQYF.

The chain employs TRBV5-5 and TRBJ2-2; TRBD2 might be the D (5 bases). Germline V lookup: CDR1 SGHKS, CDR2 YYEKEE (reference sequence). The CDR3 has 15 residues. The V end lost 0 bases, the J end lost 7 bases, and 13 bases lay between the germline ends. CDR3 nucleotide sequence: TGTGCCAGCAGCTTGGCCGTGGTAGAGGGCGGGGAGCTGTTTTTT. This encodes CASSLAVVEGGELFF.

The CDR3, as DNA: TGTGCCAGCAGCCAAGGGTGGGGGACAGTGGACGAGCAGTACTTC. Translated, it gives CASSQGWGTVDEQYF. V usage is TRBV14 and J usage is TRBJ2-7, with TRBD1 matching over 7 bases. The V and J ends lost 1 base and 5 bases, in that order; junction bases with no gene match: 8. The CDR3 runs 15 residues. The germline gives CDR1 SGHDN, CDR2 FVKESK.

The chain has TRBV5-6 and TRBJ1-1; unclear D gene. The CDR3 extends over 14 amino acids. Germline-derived CDR1 and CDR2 are SGHDT and YYEEEE. V was shortened by 0 bases and J by 0 bases, with 6 bases between the two germline ends. For the CDR3, the DNA is TGTGCCAGCAGCTTGGAAGTGGTGAACACTGAAGCTTTCTTT. It is translated as CASSLEVVNTEAFF.

The CDR3 is CASSDGRSGNTIYF. CDR3 in DNA: TGTGCCAGCAGCGATGGACGTTCTGGAAACACCATATATTTT. V is TRBV9 and J is TRBJ1-3; D unclear. Germline V gives CDR1 SGDLS, CDR2 YYNGEE. V dropped 3 bases and J dropped 1 base, with 8 bases sitting between them. The CDR3 length is 14 residues.

The J gene is TRBJ1-3, the V gene TRBV28; a possible D gene is TRBD1 (5 bases). The V end was cut by 3 bases, the J end by 2 bases, with 17 bases between. Germline V CDR1 and CDR2: MDHEN, SYDVKM. The CDR3 is 17 residues long. The CDR3 is CASSFGTRGNAGNTIYF. The CDR3 region has the DNA TGTGCCAGCAGTTTCGGTACGCGGGGGAACGCTGGAAACACCATATATTTT.

This clone was seen only a few times. The J gene is TRBJ2-2, the V gene TRBV9; D could derive from TRBD1 or TRBD2 (6 bases each). This CDR3 contains 15 residues. V was clipped by 0 bases and J by 8 bases, with 14 bases between them. Germline lookup yields CDR1 SGDLS and CDR2 YYNGEE. Written as DNA, the CDR3 is TGTGCCAGCAGCGTAGAAGGGGGGATTGGAGGGGAGCTGTTTTTT. Translating it yields CASSVEGGIGGELFF. Full variable domain (missing parts from reference TRBV9 and TRBJ2-2): DSGVTQTPKHLITATGQRVTLRCSPRSGDLSVYWYQQSLDQGLQFLIQYYNGEERAKGNILERFSAQQFPDLHSELNLSSLELGDSALYFCASSVEGGIGGELFFGEGSRLTVL.

The rearrangement links TRBV14 to TRBJ1-2; 8 nucleotides align to TRBD1. V dropped 5 bases and J dropped 8; count of bases not matched to a gene: 4. Germline V gene sequence: CDR1 SGHDN, CDR2 FVKESK. The CDR3 is made up of 12 amino acids. The CDR3 here is CASSVDRDGYTF. The CDR3 DNA reads TGTGCCAGCAGCGTGGACAGGGACGGCTACACCTTC.

This clone has a handful of counts. This chain uses TRBV2 with TRBJ2-7; D possibly corresponds to TRBD2 (6 bases). This CDR3 has 13 residues. Germline lookup yields CDR1 SNHLY and CDR2 FYNNEI. Deletions cut 6 bases from V and 6 bases from J, with 15 bases between. The CDR3 here is CASSLGTVGEQYF. Here the CDR3 DNA reads TGTGCCAGCAGCCTGGGGACTGTCGGCGAGCAGTACTTC.

This chain's CDR3 is CASSIGNEKLFF. The CDR3 region has the DNA TGTGCCAGTAGTATCGGTAATGAAAAACTGTTTTTT. The chain recombines TRBV19 with TRBJ1-4, with no clear D. V was pared by 3 bases and J by 4 bases, with 3 bases between. The germline V gene encodes CDR1 LNHDA and CDR2 SQIVND (reference sequence). This CDR3 is 12 amino acids long.

The V call is TRBV6-5, the J call TRBJ1-3; unclear D gene. This CDR3 region has 12 residues. Trimming cost V 7 bases and J 0 bases, with 4 bases left between them. Germline assignment: CDR1 MNHEY and CDR2 SVGAGI. The CDR3 DNA sequence: TGTGCCAGCACTAGCTCTGGAAACACCATATATTTT. Residues: CASTSSGNTIYF.

V gene TRBV12-3 or TRBV12-4 combines with J gene TRBJ1-5; D remains unclear. The CDR3 spans 11 residues. The ends were cut back, 6 bases at V and 15 bases at J, with 15 bases in the middle. The CDR3 sequence: CASSHGSLRHF. The CDR3 DNA reads TGTGCCAGCAGCCACGGGTCGTTGCGGCATTTT.

In its sample, this clone was seen once. The chain combines TRBV5-6 with TRBJ2-5; tentatively, D is TRBD2 (6 bases). Trimming cost V 3 bases and J 2 bases, with 14 bases left between them. CDR1 and CDR2 from the germline V gene are SGHDT and YYEEEE. CDR3 size: 15 residues. CDR3 residues: CASSSGGQGQETQYF. In DNA form, the CDR3 reads TGTGCCAGCAGCTCCGGAGGGCAGGGTCAAGAGACCCAGTACTTC.

The CDR3 nucleotides read TGTGCCAGCAGCTTCCCTAGCGGGAGAAATGAGCAGTTCTTC. Residues: CASSFPSGRNEQFF. This rearrangement joins TRBV5-6 to TRBJ2-1; 10 nucleotides agree with TRBD2. This CDR3 is 14 amino acids long. Germline V gene data show CDR1 as SGHDT and CDR2 as YYEEEE. With V trimmed by 2 bases and J by 7 bases, 3 bases remained unmatched.

This chain links TRBV3-1 (or the pseudogene TRBV3-2) with TRBJ2-7; TRBD2 aligns across 11 bases. Germline CDR1 and CDR2: LGHDT and YNNKEL (reference sequence). V lost 6 bases, J lost 4 bases, and 8 bases stayed unmatched. The CDR3 is 15 amino acids. CDR3 sequence reads: CASSKLAGVGYEQYF. The CDR3 DNA follows: TGTGCCAGCAGTAAACTAGCGGGAGTAGGGTACGAGCAGTACTTC.

Here the CDR3 DNA reads TGTGCCAGTAGTATAGTAAACAGGAGAGAAGCTTTCTTT. This codes for CASSIVNRREAFF. The V gene is TRBV19, the J gene TRBJ1-1; possible D gene TRBD1, 5 bases. Germline-derived CDR1 and CDR2 are LNHDA and SQIVND (reference sequence). Trimming took 1 base from V and 8 from J, leaving 11 bases between them. This CDR3 is built from 13 residues.

This chain connects TRBV29-1 to TRBJ1-2; TRBD1 might be the D (6 bases). From germline, CDR1 is SQVTM and CDR2 ANQGSEA. The V gene lost 5 bases and the J gene lost 7 bases, with 11 bases spanning the gap. This CDR3 contains 11 residues. DNA for the CDR3: TGCAGCGTTATAAGGGGGGCTGGCTACACCTTC. Its protein is CSVIRGAGYTF.

The chain has TRBV11-3 and TRBJ2-5; 7 bases map to TRBD2. The CDR3 covers 13 residues. Germline CDR1 and CDR2: SGHNT and YENEEA. Trimming at V came to 3 bases and at J to 9 bases, leaving 7 bases not matched to a gene. The CDR3 loop is CASSLTSRGAQYF. The CDR3 nucleotides are TGTGCCAGCAGCTTGACTAGCCGCGGGGCCCAGTACTTC.

V usage is TRBV7-2 and J usage is TRBJ1-5, with unresolved D. V shed 1 base and J shed 9 bases, with 19 bases lying between them. There are 16 residues in the CDR3. Germline V gene lookup returns CDR1 SGHTA and CDR2 FQGNSA. The CDR3 sequence is CASSLGPDGVNGPQHF. In DNA form, the CDR3 reads TGTGCCAGCAGCTTAGGACCGGACGGGGTCAACGGGCCCCAGCATTTT.

CDR3 sequence (DNA): TGTGCCAGCAGCTCCCCGGGACAGTTCAAAAACATTCAGTACTTC. It is translated as CASSSPGQFKNIQYF. This chain connects TRBV21-1 to TRBJ2-4; TRBD1 is the table's D call and was not checked against the DNA. TRBV21-1 is described as a pseudogene. This CDR3 spans 15 amino acids.

This chain connects TRBV5-4 to TRBJ2-1, with D possibly being TRBD2 (6 bases). The germline CDR1 and CDR2 sequences are SGHNT and YYREEE (reference sequence). This CDR3 comprises 14 residues. V lost 4 bases and J 10 bases, leaving 18 bases between the germline ends. In DNA, the CDR3 is TGTGCCAGCAGCCCACTTTACGGGGGAGTAGAGCAGTTCTTC. Its protein is CASSPLYGGVEQFF.

This chain connects TRBV6-2 or TRBV6-3 to TRBJ2-7, with 8 positions matching TRBD1. The CDR3 contains 14 residues. CDR1 and CDR2 (germline): MNHEY, SVGEGT. The V gene end was trimmed by 6 bases and the J gene end by 7 bases; junction bases not matched to a gene: 11. CDR3 sequence: CASSLPGDRREQYF. DNA of the CDR3: TGTGCCAGCAGCCTACCAGGGGACAGGCGGGAGCAGTACTTC.

The chain employs TRBV7-2 and TRBJ2-1, with D unresolved. The V gene's germline CDR1 is SGHTA and CDR2 FQGNSA. V was cut by 4 bases and J by 9 bases, with 7 bases left in between. The CDR3 loop spans 11 amino acids. The CDR3 nucleotides read TGTGCCAGCAGCTCCTCGGGTGAGCAGTTCTTC. Translated: CASSSSGEQFF.

The rearrangement uses TRBV28 and TRBJ1-6; D possibly corresponds to TRBD1 (5 bases). CDR1 and CDR2 from the germline V gene are MDHEN and SYDVKM. Trimming pared 1 base from V and 14 bases from J, leaving 9 bases between. This CDR3 is built from 12 residues. The CDR3 nucleotides are TGTGCCAGCAGTTTATTGGGGGGGGCCCTCCACTTT. The encoded protein is CASSLLGGALHF.

This clone was detected only a few times. V gene TRBV6-1 combines with J gene TRBJ1-6, with no clear D. The germline V and J ends were trimmed by 4 bases and 9 bases, with 16 bases remaining between them. This CDR3 is 15 amino acids long. Germline CDR1 and CDR2: MNHNS and SASEGT. CDR3 nucleotide sequence: TGTGCCAGCAGTGGAGCCGGGGAGGCAAGTTCACCCCTCCACTTT. Its protein product is CASSGAGEASSPLHF.

This clone was seen a few times. The chain has TRBV4-1 and TRBJ2-2; 8 positions agree with TRBD2. With V trimmed by 4 bases and J by 0 bases, 7 bases remained unmatched. The CDR3 sequence is 17 residues long. Germline V gene lookup returns CDR1 MGHRA and CDR2 YSYEKL. The DNA for the CDR3 is TGCGCCAGCAGCCCAACGGTCGGGGGGGCGAACACCGGGGAGCTGTTTTTT. This sequence encodes CASSPTVGGANTGELFF.

The rearrangement joins TRBV15 to TRBJ1-5; D is perhaps TRBD1 (5 bases). Germline CDR1 is LNHNV and CDR2 is YYDKDF (reference sequence). V was pared by 5 bases and J by 5 bases, with 10 bases between. The CDR3 loop spans 13 amino acids. The CDR3 here is CATSRTRDQPQHF. CDR3 DNA: TGTGCCACCAGCCGTACCAGGGATCAGCCCCAGCATTTT.

This sequence joins TRBV5-1 and TRBJ2-7; 8 bases are a match to TRBD1. Germline loops: CDR1 SGHRS, CDR2 YFSETQ. Germline trimming cut 4 bases from V and 3 bases from J; bases unmatched to any gene: 6. The CDR3 has 14 residues. The CDR3 spells CASSIDGQGYEQYF. The CDR3 region has the DNA TGCGCCAGCAGCATTGACGGACAGGGCTACGAGCAGTACTTC.